Shown below are 3 T cell receptor beta chains from a single sample sequenced in a study of cytomegalovirus exposure and HLA in healthy donors. The PCR used 60 Vbeta and 13 Jbeta primers. This table comes from immunoSEQ multiplex PCR, and its TCRdb copy is limited to in-frame clones, with some not included. The sample holds some 160,000 clones; approximately 80% are singletons and the top ten take roughly 1.7%. The sample comprised PBMCs. These receptors were taken from a woman aged 30 to 39 in good health and CMV-seronegative.

The chain carries TRBV4-1 and TRBJ1-1; 7 bases match TRBD1. The CDR3 totals 15 residues. The junction had 4 bases not matched to a gene; V was cut back by 2 bases and J by 1 base. Germline lookup yields CDR1 MGHRA and CDR2 YSYEKL. CDR3 sequence reads: CASSQLGTENTEAFF. In nucleotides, the CDR3 is TGCGCCAGCAGCCAACTTGGGACAGAGAACACTGAAGCTTTCTTT.

The gene calls are TRBV27 and TRBJ1-1; the D gene is possibly TRBD1 (6 bases). The germline V and J ends were trimmed by 5 bases and 3 bases, with 16 bases remaining between them. Germline lookup yields CDR1 MNHEY and CDR2 SMNVEV (reference sequence). This CDR3 has 15 amino acids. The CDR3 DNA reads as TGTGCCAGCAGTACCCTTCTCCGACAGGACACTGAAGCTTTCTTT. This sequence encodes CASSTLLRQDTEAFF.

The chain uses TRBV19 and TRBJ2-3, with 11 nucleotides matching TRBD2. J lost 6 bases, V lost 3 bases, and 5 bases had no gene match. The germline V gene has CDR1 LNHDA and CDR2 SQIVND (reference sequence). The CDR3 contains 15 residues. The CDR3 protein is CASSMKLAGVDTQYF. DNA of the CDR3: TGTGCCAGTAGTATGAAACTAGCGGGGGTGGATACGCAGTATTTT.